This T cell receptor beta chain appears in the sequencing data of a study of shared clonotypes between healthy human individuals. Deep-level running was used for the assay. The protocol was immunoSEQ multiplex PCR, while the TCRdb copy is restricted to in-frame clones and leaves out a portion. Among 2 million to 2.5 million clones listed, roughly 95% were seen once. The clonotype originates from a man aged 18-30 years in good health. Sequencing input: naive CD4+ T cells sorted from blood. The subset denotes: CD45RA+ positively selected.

The CDR3 region is CASSLHRGSMNTEAFF. As DNA, the CDR3 is TGCGCCAGCAGCTTGCACAGGGGGTCGATGAACACTGAAGCTTTCTTT. The chain has TRBV5-1 and TRBJ1-1; TRBD1 agrees at 8 bases. The CDR3 spans 16 residues. Germline V gene data show CDR1 as SGHRS and CDR2 as YFSETQ. V shed 1 base, J shed 0 bases, and the junction held 5 bases outside the gene matches.